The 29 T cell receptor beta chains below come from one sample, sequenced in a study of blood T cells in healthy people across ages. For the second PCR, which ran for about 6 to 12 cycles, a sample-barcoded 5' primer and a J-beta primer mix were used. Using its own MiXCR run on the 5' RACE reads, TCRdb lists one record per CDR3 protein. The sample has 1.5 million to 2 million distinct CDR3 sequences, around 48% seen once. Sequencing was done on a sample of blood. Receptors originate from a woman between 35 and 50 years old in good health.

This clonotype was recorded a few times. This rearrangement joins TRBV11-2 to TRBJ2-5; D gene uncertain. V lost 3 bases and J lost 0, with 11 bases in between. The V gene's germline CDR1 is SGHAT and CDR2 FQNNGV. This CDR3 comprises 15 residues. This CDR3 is CASSLPERYQETQYF. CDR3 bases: TGTGCCAGCAGCTTGCCGGAGAGGTACCAAGAGACCCAGTACTTC.

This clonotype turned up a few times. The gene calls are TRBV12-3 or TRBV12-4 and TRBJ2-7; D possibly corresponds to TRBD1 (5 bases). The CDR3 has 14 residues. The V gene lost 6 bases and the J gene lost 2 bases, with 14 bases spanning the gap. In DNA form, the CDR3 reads TGTGCCAGCAGAGCTTACACAGGAGCCTACGAGCAGTACTTC. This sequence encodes CASRAYTGAYEQYF.

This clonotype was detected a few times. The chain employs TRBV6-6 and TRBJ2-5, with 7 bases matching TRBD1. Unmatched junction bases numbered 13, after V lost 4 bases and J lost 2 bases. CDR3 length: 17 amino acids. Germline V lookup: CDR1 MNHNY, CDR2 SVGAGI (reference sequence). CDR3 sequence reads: CASSSYSDRVKQETQYF. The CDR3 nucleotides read TGTGCCAGCAGTTCTTACTCCGACAGGGTAAAGCAAGAGACCCAGTACTTC.

CDR3 nucleotide sequence: TGTGCCAGCAGTTTAATGCGGGGCCCTAGTCGAGAGACCCAGTACTTC. Its translation is CASSLMRGPSRETQYF. This chain uses TRBV12-3 or TRBV12-4 with TRBJ2-4; a possible D gene is TRBD2 (6 bases). The DNA end lines up better with TRBJ2-5; the J call may be wrong. The CDR3 consists of 16 residues.

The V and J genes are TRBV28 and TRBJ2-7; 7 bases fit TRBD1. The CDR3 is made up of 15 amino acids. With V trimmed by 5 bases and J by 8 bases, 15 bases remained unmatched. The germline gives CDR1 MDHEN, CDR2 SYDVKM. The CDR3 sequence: CASSGGRGQTTKQYF. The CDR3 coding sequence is TGTGCCAGCAGTGGCGGCAGGGGACAGACTACGAAGCAGTACTTC.

CDR3 sequence (DNA): TGTGCCAGCAGCTCCGGGACAGGGAATTTAATCGGGGAGCTGTTTTTT. This gives the protein CASSSGTGNLIGELFF. J is TRBJ2-2 and V is TRBV7-2, with 9 bases matching TRBD1. The CDR3 runs to 16 residues. Germline loops: CDR1 SGHTA, CDR2 FQGNSA. V lost 4 bases to trimming and J lost 7 bases; unmatched junction nucleotides: 10.

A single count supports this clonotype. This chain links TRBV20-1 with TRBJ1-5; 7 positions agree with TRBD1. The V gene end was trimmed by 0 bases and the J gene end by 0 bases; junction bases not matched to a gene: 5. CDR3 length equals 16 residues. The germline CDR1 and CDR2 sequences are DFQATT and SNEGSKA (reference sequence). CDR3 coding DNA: TGCAGTGCTAGAGATCCGACAGGGTATAGCAATCAGCCCCAGCATTTT. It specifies CSARDPTGYSNQPQHF.

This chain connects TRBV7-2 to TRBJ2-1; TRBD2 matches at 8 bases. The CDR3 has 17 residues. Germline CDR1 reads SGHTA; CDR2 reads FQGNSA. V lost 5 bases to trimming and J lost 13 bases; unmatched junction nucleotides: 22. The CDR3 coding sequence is TGTGCCAGCAGCACCCGAGCGGGGGTCCGGGGTGGTGAGACCCAGTTCTTC. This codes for CASSTRAGVRGGETQFF.

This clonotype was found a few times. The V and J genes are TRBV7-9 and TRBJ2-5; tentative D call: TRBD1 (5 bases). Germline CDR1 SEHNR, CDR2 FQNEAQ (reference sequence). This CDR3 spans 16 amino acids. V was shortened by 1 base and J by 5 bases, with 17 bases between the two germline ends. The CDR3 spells CASSLDSGRASETQYF. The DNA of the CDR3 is TGTGCCAGCAGCTTAGACTCCGGCAGGGCCAGCGAGACCCAGTACTTC.

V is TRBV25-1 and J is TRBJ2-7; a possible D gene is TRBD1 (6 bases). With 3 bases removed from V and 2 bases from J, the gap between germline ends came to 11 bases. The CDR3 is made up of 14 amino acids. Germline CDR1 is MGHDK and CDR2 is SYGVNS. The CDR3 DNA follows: TGTGCCAGCAGTGATACGGACAGACCCTACGAGCAGTACTTC. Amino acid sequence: CASSDTDRPYEQYF.

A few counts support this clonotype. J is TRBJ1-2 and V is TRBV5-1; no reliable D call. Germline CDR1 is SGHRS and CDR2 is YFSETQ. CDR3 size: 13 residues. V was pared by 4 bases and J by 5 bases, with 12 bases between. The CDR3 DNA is TGCGCCAGCAGCGATCACATGGAGTATGGCTACACCTTC. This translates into CASSDHMEYGYTF.

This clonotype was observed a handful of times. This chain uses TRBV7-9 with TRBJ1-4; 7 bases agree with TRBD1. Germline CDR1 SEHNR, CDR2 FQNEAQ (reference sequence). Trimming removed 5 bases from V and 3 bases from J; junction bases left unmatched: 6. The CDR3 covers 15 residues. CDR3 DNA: TGTGCCAGCAGCCCGTTAACAGGGGCTAATGAAAAACTGTTTTTT. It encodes CASSPLTGANEKLFF.

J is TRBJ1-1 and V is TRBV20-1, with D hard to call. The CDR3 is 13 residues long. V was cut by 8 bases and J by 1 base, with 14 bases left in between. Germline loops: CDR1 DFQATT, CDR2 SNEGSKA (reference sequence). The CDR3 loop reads CSLLRPGNTEAFF. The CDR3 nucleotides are TGCAGTCTCCTTCGCCCAGGGAACACTGAAGCTTTCTTT.

The CDR3 coding sequence is TGTGCCAGCGCGACAGTCTCCTACAATGAGCAGTTCTTC. It codes for CASATVSYNEQFF. This sequence joins TRBV28 and TRBJ2-1; TRBD1 is a possible D gene (5 bases). Trimming shortened V by 8 bases and J by 0 bases, and 8 bases separated the two germline ends. Germline V gene data show CDR1 as MDHEN and CDR2 as SYDVKM. The CDR3 has 13 amino acids.

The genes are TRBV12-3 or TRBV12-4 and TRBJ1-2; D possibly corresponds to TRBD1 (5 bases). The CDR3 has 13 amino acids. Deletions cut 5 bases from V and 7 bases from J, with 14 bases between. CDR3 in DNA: TGTGCCAGCAGTGGATCGACAGACGGTGGCTACACCTTC. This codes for CASSGSTDGGYTF.

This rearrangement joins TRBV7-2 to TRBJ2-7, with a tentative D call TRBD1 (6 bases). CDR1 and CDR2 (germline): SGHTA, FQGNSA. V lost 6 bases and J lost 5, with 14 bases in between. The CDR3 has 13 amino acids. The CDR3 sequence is CASSRIRGNEQYF. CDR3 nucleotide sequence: TGTGCCAGCAGTCGGATCAGGGGCAACGAGCAGTACTTC.

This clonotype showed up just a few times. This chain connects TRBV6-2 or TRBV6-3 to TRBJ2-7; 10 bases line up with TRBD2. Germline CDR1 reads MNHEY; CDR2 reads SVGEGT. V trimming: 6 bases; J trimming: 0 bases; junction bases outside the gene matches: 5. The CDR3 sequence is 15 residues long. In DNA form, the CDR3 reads TGTGCCAGCAGCGTTAGCGGGGGGAGCTCCTACGAGCAGTACTTC. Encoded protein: CASSVSGGSSYEQYF.

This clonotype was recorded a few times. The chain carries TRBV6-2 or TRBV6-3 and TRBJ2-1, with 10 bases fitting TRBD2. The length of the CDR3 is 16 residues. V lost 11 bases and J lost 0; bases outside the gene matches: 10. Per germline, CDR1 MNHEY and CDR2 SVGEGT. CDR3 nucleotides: TGTGCCGCCCGCTCTAGCGGGGGCTTCTCCTACAATGAGCAGTTCTTC. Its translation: CAARSSGGFSYNEQFF.

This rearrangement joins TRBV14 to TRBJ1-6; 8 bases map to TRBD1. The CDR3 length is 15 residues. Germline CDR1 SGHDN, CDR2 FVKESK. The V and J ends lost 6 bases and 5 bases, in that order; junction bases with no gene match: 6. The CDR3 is CASRPSTGDNSPLHF. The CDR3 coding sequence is TGTGCCAGCAGACCCTCGACAGGGGATAATTCACCCCTCCACTTT.

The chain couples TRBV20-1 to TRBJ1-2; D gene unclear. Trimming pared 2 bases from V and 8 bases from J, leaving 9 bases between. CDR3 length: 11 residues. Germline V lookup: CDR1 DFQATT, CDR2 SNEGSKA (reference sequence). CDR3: CSARINAGYTF. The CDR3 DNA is TGCAGTGCTAGAATCAACGCGGGCTACACCTTC.

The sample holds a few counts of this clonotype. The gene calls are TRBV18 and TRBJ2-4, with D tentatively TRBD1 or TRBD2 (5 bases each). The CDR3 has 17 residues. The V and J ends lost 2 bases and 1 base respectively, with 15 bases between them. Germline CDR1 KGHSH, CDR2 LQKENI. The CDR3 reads CASSPSSRGRAKNIQYF. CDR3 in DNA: TGTGCCAGCTCACCATCATCGAGGGGTAGGGCCAAAAACATTCAGTACTTC.

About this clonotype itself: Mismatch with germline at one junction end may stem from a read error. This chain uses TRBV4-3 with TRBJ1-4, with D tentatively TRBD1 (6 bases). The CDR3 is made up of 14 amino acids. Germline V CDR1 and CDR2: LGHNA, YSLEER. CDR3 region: CASSQDRGHEKLFF. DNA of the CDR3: TGTGCCAGCAGTCAGGACAGAGGGCATGAAAAACTGTTTTTT.

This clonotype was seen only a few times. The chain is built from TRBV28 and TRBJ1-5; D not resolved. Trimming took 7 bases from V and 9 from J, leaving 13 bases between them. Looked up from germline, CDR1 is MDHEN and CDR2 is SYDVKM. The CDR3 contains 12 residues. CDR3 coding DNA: TGTGCCAGCAACGAGGGTAGGACGCCCCAGCATTTT. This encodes CASNEGRTPQHF.

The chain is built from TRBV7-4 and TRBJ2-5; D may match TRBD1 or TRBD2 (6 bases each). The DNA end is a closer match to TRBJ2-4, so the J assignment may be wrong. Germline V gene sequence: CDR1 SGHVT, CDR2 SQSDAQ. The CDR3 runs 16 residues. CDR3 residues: CASSWTAWEAKNIQYF. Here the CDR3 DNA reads TGTGCCAGCAGCTGGACAGCTTGGGAGGCTAAAAACATTCAGTACTTC.

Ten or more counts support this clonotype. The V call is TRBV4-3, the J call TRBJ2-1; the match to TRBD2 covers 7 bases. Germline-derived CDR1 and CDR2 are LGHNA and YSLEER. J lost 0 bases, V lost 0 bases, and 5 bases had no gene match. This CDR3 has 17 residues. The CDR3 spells CASSQDPRGSSYNEQFF. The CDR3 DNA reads TGCGCCAGCAGCCAAGATCCGCGGGGGAGCTCCTACAATGAGCAGTTCTTC.

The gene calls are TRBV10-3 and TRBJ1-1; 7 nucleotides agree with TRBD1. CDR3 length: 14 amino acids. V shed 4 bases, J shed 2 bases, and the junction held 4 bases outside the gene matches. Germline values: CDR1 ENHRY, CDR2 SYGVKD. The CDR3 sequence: CAISGQGINTEAFF. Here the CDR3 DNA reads TGTGCCATCAGTGGACAGGGTATTAACACTGAAGCTTTCTTT.

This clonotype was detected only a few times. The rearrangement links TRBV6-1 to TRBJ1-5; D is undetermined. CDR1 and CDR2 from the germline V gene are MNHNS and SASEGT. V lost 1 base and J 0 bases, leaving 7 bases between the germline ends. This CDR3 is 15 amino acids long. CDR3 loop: CASSEVGNSNQPQHF. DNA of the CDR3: TGTGCCAGCAGTGAAGTGGGGAATAGCAATCAGCCCCAGCATTTT.

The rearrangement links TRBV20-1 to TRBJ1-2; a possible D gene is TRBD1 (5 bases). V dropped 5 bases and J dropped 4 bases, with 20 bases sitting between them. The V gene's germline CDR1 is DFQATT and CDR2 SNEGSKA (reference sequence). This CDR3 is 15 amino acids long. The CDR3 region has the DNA TGCAGTGCTGAAACGGGCCTCGGGACCGGCTATGGCTACACCTTC. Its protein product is CSAETGLGTGYGYTF.

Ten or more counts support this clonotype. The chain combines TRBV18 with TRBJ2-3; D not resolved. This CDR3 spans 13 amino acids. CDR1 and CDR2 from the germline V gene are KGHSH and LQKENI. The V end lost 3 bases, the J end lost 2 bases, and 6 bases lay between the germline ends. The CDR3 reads CASSPEFTDTQYF. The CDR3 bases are TGTGCCAGCTCACCTGAATTCACAGATACGCAGTATTTT.